The TCR beta chain under discussion was sequenced for a study of T cells in Graves' hyperthyroidism and ophthalmopathy. Study conclusions and caveats: Among thyroid clonotypes expanded above 0.001, most also appeared in blood.

About this clonotype itself: Its antigen is not known.

V was pared by 2 bases and J by 7 bases, with 6 bases between. Germline V gene data show CDR1 as ENHRY and CDR2 as SYGVKD. This CDR3 has 12 amino acids. Reasons for excluding patients were uncontrolled infection, other autoimmune disease, pregnancy or lactation. The diagnostic basis comprised clinical symptoms, serum thyroxine and TRAb, thyroid ultrasound and orbital computed tomography. RNA transcripts provided the source from which TCR beta CDR3 regions were amplified. HTBI primers were the set used in a first-round RT-PCR of the TCR CDR3. Using its own MiXCR run on the multiplex PCR reads, TCRdb lists one record per CDR3 protein. The sample consists of 500,000 to 600,000 distinct CDR3 sequences, over 35% of them appearing once.

V and J are TRBV10-3 and TRBJ1-5; D ambiguous. The sequencing sample was made of peripheral blood or thyroid tissue (not recorded which). The receptor was isolated from an adult woman with Graves' disease, either hyperthyroidism or ophthalmopathy (not recorded which). DNA for the CDR3: TGTGCCATCAGTGAGGTACGACAGCCCCAGCATTTT. This translates into CAISEVRQPQHF.